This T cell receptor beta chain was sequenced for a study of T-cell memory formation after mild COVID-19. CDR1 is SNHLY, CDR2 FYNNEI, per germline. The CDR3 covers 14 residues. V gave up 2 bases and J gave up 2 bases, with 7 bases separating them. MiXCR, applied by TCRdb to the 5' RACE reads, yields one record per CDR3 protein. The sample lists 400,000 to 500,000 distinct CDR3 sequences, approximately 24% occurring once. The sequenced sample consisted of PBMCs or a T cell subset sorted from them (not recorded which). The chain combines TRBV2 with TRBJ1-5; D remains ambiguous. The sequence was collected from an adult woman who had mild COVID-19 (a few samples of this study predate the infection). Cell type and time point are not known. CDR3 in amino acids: CASSERQGNQPQHF. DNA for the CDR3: TGTGCCAGCAGTGAAAGGCAGGGCAATCAGCCCCAGCATTTT.